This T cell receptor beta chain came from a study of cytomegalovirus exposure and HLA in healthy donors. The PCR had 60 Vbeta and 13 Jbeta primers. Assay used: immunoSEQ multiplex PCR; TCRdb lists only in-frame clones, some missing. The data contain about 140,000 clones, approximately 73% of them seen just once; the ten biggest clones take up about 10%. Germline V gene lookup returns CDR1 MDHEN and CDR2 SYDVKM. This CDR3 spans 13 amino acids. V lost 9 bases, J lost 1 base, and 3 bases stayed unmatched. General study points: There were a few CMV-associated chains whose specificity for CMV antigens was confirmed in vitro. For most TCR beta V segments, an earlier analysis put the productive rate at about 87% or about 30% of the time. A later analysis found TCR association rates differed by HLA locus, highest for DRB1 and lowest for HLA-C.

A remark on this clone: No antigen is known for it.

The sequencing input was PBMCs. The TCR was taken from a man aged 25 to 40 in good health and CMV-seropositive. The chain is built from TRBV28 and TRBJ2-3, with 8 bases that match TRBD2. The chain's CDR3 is CASATSGTDTQYF. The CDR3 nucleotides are TGTGCCAGTGCGACTAGCGGCACAGATACGCAGTATTTT.